Listed here are 9 T cell receptor beta chains from one sample, sequenced in a study of cytomegalovirus exposure and HLA in healthy donors. The primer mix had 60 Vbeta and 13 Jbeta primers. Using immunoSEQ multiplex PCR, the repertoire was profiled, and TCRdb retains in-frame clones only, with some absent. The sample contains 250,000 or so clones, over 70% of which appear only once. Sequencing used PBMCs. The receptor set was obtained from a woman in her sixties or seventies in good health and CMV-seropositive.

Worth noting for this clone: The junction and the germline gene differ at one end; a read error may be behind it. The V gene is TRBV19, the J gene TRBJ2-5, with D unresolved. The CDR3 runs to 12 residues. Germline lookup yields CDR1 LNHDA and CDR2 SQIVND (reference sequence). The CDR3 nucleotides are TGTGCGAGTACTCCGGACCAAGAGACCCAGTACTTC. Its translation: CASTPDQETQYF.

This clone was picked up a small number of times. This chain uses TRBV4-1 with TRBJ1-1, with D hard to call. CDR3 length: 13 residues. Germline CDR1 reads MGHRA; CDR2 reads YSYEKL. Trimming took off 0 bases at V and 11 bases at J, with 13 bases between the two ends. Here the CDR3 reads CASSQETARQAFF. The CDR3 nucleotides read TGCGCCAGCAGCCAAGAGACCGCCAGGCAGGCTTTCTTT.

V is TRBV14 and J is TRBJ1-1; TRBD1 is a possible D gene (5 bases). The V end lost 1 base, the J end lost 11 bases, and 11 bases lay between the germline ends. The germline CDR1 and CDR2 sequences are SGHDN and FVKESK. The CDR3 totals 12 residues. The CDR3 DNA reads TGTGCCAGCAGCCAAGGGCGGGGGTGGGCTTTCTTT. It translates to CASSQGRGWAFF.

The genes are TRBV5-1 and TRBJ2-1, with 9 nucleotides matching TRBD1. This CDR3 has 15 residues. The germline CDR1 and CDR2 sequences are SGHRS and YFSETQ. V dropped 7 bases and J dropped 4; count of bases not matched to a gene: 9. The CDR3 protein is CASSNLGTGYNEQFF. The CDR3 nucleotides are TGCGCCAGCTCTAACCTCGGGACAGGGTACAATGAGCAGTTCTTC.

The genes are TRBV5-1 and TRBJ2-5; D gene unclear. CDR1 and CDR2 (germline): SGHRS, YFSETQ. Trimming pared 0 bases from V and 4 bases from J, leaving 19 bases between. The CDR3 is 17 residues long. The CDR3 DNA reads as TGCGCCAGCAGCTTGGCCACAATCGGGTTAGCCGGAGAGACCCAGTACTTC. Translated: CASSLATIGLAGETQYF.

In this sample, this clone turned up once. CDR3 sequence (DNA): TGCGCCAGCAGCTACGGACAGAATAACTATGGCTACACCTTC. It specifies CASSYGQNNYGYTF. This sequence joins TRBV5-1 and TRBJ1-2; TRBD1 might be the D (6 bases). Germline V gene sequence: CDR1 SGHRS, CDR2 YFSETQ. Trimming cost V 3 bases and J 1 base, with 10 bases left between them. The CDR3 runs 14 residues.

This sequence joins TRBV6-5 and TRBJ1-2; a weak D match, TRBD1 (6 bases). Trimming took off 5 bases at V and 4 bases at J, with 11 bases between the two ends. From germline, CDR1 is MNHEY and CDR2 SVGAGI. This CDR3 comprises 13 residues. The CDR3 DNA reads TGTGCCAGCAGTCCCGACAGGCTCTATGGCTACACCTTC. Translated, it gives CASSPDRLYGYTF.

A note on this clone: Other DNA variants within this sample encode the same CDR3. The chain couples TRBV5-1 to TRBJ1-1; D is ambiguous. The CDR3 has 13 amino acids. Germline V gene sequence: CDR1 SGHRS, CDR2 YFSETQ. V was pared by 0 bases and J by 3 bases, with 6 bases between. CDR3 coding DNA: TGCGCCAGCAGCTTGGGGCGGGACACTGAAGCTTTCTTT. Protein: CASSLGRDTEAFF.

This chain uses TRBV25-1 with TRBJ2-7; TRBD2 agrees at 7 bases. Trimming removed 7 bases from V and 2 bases from J; junction bases left unmatched: 17. The CDR3 has 17 residues. In germline, CDR1 is MGHDK, CDR2 SYGVNS. CDR3 residues: CASTDSGEGLMPYEQYF. The CDR3 DNA reads as TGTGCCAGCACCGACTCCGGGGAGGGCCTAATGCCCTACGAGCAGTACTTC.